This T cell receptor (beta chain) derives from a study of vaccination effects on CD4 cells after COVID-19 (dated by TCRdb to between 2021 and 2024). In the study overall: Across the study, the median time from the second dose to post-vaccine sampling was 72 days (range 14 to 241). SARS-CoV-2 spike-specific CD4+ TCR repertoires from before and after mRNA vaccination were compared in COVID-19 convalescent patients and in infection-naive vaccine recipients. Altogether, about 10 COVID-19 convalescent patients and several SARS-CoV-2-naive healthy vaccine recipients made up the full study. In the study, cultures from other donors were sequenced using the Oncomine TCR Beta short-read assay on an Illumina iSeq 100.

Turning to this clone: Its antigen remains undetermined. Base qualities are missing; no much larger clone stands one base away.

In the ViraFEST assay, PBMC were stimulated with viral peptide pools, and TCR sequencing was then used to find antigen-specific CD4+ T cell clonotypes based on their expansion. After roughly 11 days of culture, CD4+ T cells were isolated with the EasySep CD4+ T cell isolation kit. Each participant got two doses of an mRNA SARS-CoV-2 vaccine, either BNT162b2 or mRNA-1273. None of the healthy vaccine recipients had a prior SARS-CoV-2 infection, which was confirmed by nucleocapsid antibody tests that came back negative both before and after vaccination. A few million PBMC per well were cultured with about 9.6 ug/ml peptides in IMDM containing 5% human AB serum, approximately 9.9 IU/ml IL-2 and gentamicin. On days 3 and 7, half of the culture medium was replaced with fresh IL-2-containing medium. Unless otherwise noted, each peptide stimulation condition was cultured in triplicate wells. Using Ficoll-Paque Plus gradient centrifugation, PBMC were separated from whole blood and then either used fresh or cryopreserved at -140C. The overlapping peptide pools covered the spike proteins of SARS-CoV-2 and of the common cold coronaviruses HCoV-NL63, HCoV-OC43 and HCoV-229E. Genomic DNA was extracted from cultured CD4+ T cells with the QIAamp micro DNA kit.

The library was prepared using the immunoSEQ multiplex PCR assay. DNA from the CD4+ T cells that had been cultured and isolated underwent TCR beta CDR3 sequencing. In the paper's pipeline: The analysis removed non-productive TCR sequences, trimmed reads to the CDR3 region, and retained only CDR3s that were 7 or more amino acids long. Antigen-specific clonotypes were identified using the MANAFEST web app by comparison of expansion in peptide wells against reference cultures. Positive clones required FDR<0.05 expansion versus reference and all other wells, odds ratio above 5, and frequency above 0.1% in two replicate wells. Clonotypes significantly expanded in SARS-CoV-2 spike wells and in at least one common cold coronavirus spike condition were defined as cross-reactive. Using the stringdist R package, CDR3 similarity was measured by Levenshtein distance, and unrooted trees were constructed with ape in R 3.6.1. Here the immuneACCESS table is served through TCRdb, limited to in-frame sequences with V and J called. Missing clones are a known gap in these copies; in checked studies unresolved V genes cover under half, and the rest lacks a known reason. The D gene and trimming were derived from the DNA, and the V and J assignments and clone size from that table. Counted in this sample were 28,000 or so clones; around four fifths of them appeared once. The ten largest clones take up 1.4% of the sample.

Overall results and qualifications from the work: Only a small number of convalescent patients were included, and no early post-infection timepoints were available, which limited the study. In healthy vaccine recipients, vaccine-induced clones were almost all SARS-CoV-2 mono-reactive, with only 1 of 255 being cross-reactive with common cold coronaviruses. Marked clonal contraction was observed in both infection-induced and vaccine-induced clones at late post-vaccination timepoints, consistent with waning T cell responses.

The sequence derives from a human donor who received a COVID-19 vaccine. Some clones in this sample may be carry-over from other donors' samples. Source: CD4+ T cells from PBMCs cultured with HCoV-NL63 spike peptides, taken after COVID-19 vaccination. This specimen's cell subset or site label, interpreted: HCoV-NL63 spike overlapping peptide pool stimulation.

The sequenced DNA: TGTGCCAGCAGTTTTTTTGCGACGGGGGGGCGGGATGAGCAGTTCTTC. Its coded protein is CASSFFATGGRDEQFF. The chain was built from TRBV27 and TRBJ2-1, with TRBD2 identical over 8 junction bases. CDR1 and CDR2 are read off the germline V gene (reference sequence) as MNHEY and SMNVEV. From cysteine to phenylalanine, the CDR3 is 16 amino acids long. Only the CDR3 part of the read is kept: 48 bases, read in frame from the first base. After removal of 3 bases from V and 8 bases from J, the junction retains 12 bases not matched to a gene.